This T cell receptor (beta chain) is drawn from a study of blood T cell repertoires in COVID-19. About the research overall: Sample material is recorded as cDNA or gDNA derived from T cells, B-cell-depleted T cells, or PBMCs.

Here immunoSEQ multiplex PCR was the method, and the copy in TCRdb shows in-frame clones only, minus some. The data contain tens of thousands of clones, about 87% of them singletons. This CDR3 comprises 13 residues. The V end lost 4 bases, the J end lost 6 bases, and 13 bases lay between the germline ends. Germline CDR1 GTSNPN, CDR2 SVGIG (reference sequence). Sample: peripheral blood. This TCR came from a man between 40 and 49 years old with acute or convalescent COVID-19. V gene TRBV30 combines with J gene TRBJ1-5; tentative D call: TRBD1 (5 bases). The CDR3 spells CAWKEGHGQPQHF. The CDR3 coding sequence is TGTGCCTGGAAGGAGGGGCACGGTCAGCCCCAGCATTTT.